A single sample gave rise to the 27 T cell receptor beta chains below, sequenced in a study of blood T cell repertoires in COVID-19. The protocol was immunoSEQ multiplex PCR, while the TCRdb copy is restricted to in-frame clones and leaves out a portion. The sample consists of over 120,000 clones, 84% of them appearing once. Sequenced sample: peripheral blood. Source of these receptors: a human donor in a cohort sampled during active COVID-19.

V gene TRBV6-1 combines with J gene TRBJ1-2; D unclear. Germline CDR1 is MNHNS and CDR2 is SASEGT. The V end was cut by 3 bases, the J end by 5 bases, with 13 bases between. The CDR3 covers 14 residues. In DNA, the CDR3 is TGTGCCAGCAGTGAGGAGGGCTGGAGGTATGGCTACACCTTC. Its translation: CASSEEGWRYGYTF.

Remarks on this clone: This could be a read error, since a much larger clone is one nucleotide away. CDR3 in amino acids: CATGTDGNTIYF. For the CDR3, the DNA is TGTGCCACCGGGACTGACGGAAACACCATATATTTT. The chain carries TRBV10-3 and TRBJ1-3; D perhaps matches TRBD1 (5 bases). This CDR3 has 12 amino acids. Germline values: CDR1 ENHRY, CDR2 SYGVKD. V was shortened by 10 bases and J by 4 bases, with 11 bases between the two germline ends.

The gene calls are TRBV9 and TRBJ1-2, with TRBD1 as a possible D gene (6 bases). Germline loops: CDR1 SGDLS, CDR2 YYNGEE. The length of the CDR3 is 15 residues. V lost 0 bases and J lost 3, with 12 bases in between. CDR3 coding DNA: TGTGCCAGCAGCGTAGAAGCGGACAGCTACTATGGCTACACCTTC. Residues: CASSVEADSYYGYTF.

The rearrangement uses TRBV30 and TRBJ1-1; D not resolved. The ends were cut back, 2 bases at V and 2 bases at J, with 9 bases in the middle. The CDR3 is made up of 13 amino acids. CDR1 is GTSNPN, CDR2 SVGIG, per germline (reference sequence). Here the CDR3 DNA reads TGTGCCTGGAGTCCCCGTAAAAACACTGAAGCTTTCTTT. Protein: CAWSPRKNTEAFF.

The CDR3 DNA follows: TGTGCCTGGACCCGTACGACAAACAACTATGGCTACACCTTC. Translated, it gives CAWTRTTNNYGYTF. This chain links TRBV30 with TRBJ1-2; no firm D call. There are 14 residues in the CDR3. Per the germline V gene, CDR1 is GTSNPN and CDR2 is SVGIG (reference sequence). V was shortened by 4 bases and J by 2 bases, with 14 bases between the two germline ends. The full variable domain, its missing parts supplied by reference TRBV30 and TRBJ1-2, is SQTIHQWPATLVQPVGSPLSLECTVEGTSNPNLYWYRQAAGRGLQLLFYSVGIGQISSEVPQNLSASRPQDRQFILSSKKLLLSDSGFYLCAWTRTTNNYGYTFGSGTRLTVV.

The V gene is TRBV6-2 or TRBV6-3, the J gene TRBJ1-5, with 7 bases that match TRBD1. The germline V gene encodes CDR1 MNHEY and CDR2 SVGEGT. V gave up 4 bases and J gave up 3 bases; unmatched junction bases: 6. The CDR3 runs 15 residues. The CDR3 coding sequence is TGTGCCAGCAGTTCCCCGACAGGGAACAATCAGCCCCAGCATTTT. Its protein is CASSSPTGNNQPQHF.

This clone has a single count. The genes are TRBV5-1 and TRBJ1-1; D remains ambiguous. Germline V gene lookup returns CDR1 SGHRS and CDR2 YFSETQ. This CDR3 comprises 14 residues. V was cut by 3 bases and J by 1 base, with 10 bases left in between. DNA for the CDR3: TGCGCCAGCAGCTCGTCAACACAGAACACTGAAGCTTTCTTT. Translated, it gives CASSSSTQNTEAFF.

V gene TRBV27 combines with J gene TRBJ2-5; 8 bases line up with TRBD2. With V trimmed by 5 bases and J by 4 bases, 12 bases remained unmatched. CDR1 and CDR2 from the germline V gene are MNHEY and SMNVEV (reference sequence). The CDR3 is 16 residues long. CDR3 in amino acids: CASSGTSRGSGETQYF. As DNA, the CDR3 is TGTGCCAGCAGTGGGACTAGTAGAGGGTCAGGAGAGACCCAGTACTTC.

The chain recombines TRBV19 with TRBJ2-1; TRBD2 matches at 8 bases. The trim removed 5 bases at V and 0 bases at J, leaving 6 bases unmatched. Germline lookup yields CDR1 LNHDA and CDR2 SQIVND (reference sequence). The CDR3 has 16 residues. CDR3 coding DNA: TGTGCCAGTAGTCCGCCGGGACTAGGCTCCTACAATGAGCAGTTCTTC. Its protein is CASSPPGLGSYNEQFF.

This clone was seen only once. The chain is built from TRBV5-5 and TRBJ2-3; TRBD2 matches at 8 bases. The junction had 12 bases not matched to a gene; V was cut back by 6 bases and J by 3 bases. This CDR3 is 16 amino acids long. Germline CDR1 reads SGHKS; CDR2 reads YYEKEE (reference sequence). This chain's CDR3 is CASTGGANFGTDTQYF. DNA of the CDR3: TGTGCCAGCACCGGGGGGGCCAACTTTGGGACAGATACGCAGTATTTT.

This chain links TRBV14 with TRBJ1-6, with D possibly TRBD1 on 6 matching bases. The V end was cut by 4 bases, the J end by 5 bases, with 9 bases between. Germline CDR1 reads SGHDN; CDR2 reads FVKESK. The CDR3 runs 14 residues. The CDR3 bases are TGTGCCAGCAGCCCGCGACAGGATAATTCACCCCTCCACTTT. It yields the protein CASSPRQDNSPLHF.

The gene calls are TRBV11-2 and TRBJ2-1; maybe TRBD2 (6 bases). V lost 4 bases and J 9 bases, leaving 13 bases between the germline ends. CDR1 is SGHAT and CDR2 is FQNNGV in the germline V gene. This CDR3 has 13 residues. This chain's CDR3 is CASSSGVKSEQFF. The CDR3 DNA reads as TGTGCCAGCAGCTCGGGGGTTAAGAGTGAGCAGTTCTTC.

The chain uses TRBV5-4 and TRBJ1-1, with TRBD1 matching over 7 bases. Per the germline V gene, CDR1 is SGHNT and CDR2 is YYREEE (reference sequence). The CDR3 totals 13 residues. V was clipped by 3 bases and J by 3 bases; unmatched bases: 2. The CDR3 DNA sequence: TGTGCCAGCAGCTATGACAGGGACACTGAAGCTTTCTTT. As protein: CASSYDRDTEAFF.

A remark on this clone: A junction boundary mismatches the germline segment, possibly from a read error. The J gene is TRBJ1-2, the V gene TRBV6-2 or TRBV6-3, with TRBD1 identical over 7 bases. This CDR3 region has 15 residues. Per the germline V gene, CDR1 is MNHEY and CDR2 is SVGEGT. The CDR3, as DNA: TGTGCCAGCACTTACCGGGACAGATCTAACTATGGCTACACCTTC. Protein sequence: CASTYRDRSNYGYTF.

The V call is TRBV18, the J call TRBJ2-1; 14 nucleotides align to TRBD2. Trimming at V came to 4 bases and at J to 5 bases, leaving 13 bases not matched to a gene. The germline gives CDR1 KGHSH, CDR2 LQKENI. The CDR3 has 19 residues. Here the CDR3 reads CASSRRLAGGPSGHNEQFF. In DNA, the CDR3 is TGTGCCAGCTCACGCAGACTAGCGGGAGGGCCCTCGGGCCACAATGAGCAGTTCTTC.

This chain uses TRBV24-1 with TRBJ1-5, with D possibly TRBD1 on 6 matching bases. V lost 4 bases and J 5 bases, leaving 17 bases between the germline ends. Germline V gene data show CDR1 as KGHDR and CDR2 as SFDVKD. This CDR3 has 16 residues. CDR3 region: CATSDPLRGGDQPQHF. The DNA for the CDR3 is TGTGCCACCAGTGACCCCCTACGAGGGGGTGATCAGCCCCAGCATTTT.

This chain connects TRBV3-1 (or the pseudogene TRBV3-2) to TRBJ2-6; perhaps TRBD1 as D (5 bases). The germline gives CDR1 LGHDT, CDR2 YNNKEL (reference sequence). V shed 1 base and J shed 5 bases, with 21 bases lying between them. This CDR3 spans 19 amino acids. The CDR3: CASSQGGKFSGFRANVLTF. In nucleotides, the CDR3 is TGTGCCAGCAGCCAAGGTGGGAAGTTTTCAGGGTTTAGGGCCAACGTCCTGACTTTC.

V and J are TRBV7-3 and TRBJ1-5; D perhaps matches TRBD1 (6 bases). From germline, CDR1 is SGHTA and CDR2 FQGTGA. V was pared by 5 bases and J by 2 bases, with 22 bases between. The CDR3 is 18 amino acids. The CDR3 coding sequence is TGTGCCAGCAGCGCCTATTCGGGACATAAAATACGCAATCAGCCCCAGCATTTT. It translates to CASSAYSGHKIRNQPQHF.

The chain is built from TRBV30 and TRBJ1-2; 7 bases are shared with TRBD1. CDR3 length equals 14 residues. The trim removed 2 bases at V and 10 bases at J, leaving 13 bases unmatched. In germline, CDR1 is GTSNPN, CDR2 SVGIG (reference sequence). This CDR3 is CAWSHAIHRGHYTF. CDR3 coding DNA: TGTGCCTGGAGTCACGCGATTCACAGGGGACACTACACCTTC. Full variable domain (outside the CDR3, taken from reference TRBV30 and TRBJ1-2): SQTIHQWPATLVQPVGSPLSLECTVEGTSNPNLYWYRQAAGRGLQLLFYSVGIGQISSEVPQNLSASRPQDRQFILSSKKLLLSDSGFYLCAWSHAIHRGHYTFGSGTRLTVV.

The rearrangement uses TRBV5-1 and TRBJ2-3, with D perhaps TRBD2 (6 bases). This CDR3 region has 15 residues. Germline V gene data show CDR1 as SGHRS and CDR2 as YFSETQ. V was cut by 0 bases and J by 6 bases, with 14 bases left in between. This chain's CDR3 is CASSLAGGRGDTQYF. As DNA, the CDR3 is TGCGCCAGCAGCTTGGCCGGGGGACGCGGGGATACGCAGTATTTT.

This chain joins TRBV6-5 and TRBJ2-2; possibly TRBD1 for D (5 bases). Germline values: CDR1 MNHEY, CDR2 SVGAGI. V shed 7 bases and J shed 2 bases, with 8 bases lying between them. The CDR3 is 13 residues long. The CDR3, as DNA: TGTGCCAGCATTCAGGGAAACACCGGGGAGCTGTTTTTT. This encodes CASIQGNTGELFF.

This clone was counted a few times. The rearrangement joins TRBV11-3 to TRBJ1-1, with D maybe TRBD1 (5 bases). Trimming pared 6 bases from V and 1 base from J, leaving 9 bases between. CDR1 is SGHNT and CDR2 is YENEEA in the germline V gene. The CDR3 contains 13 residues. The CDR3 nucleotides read TGTGCCAGCAGTAAGGACACGAACACTGAAGCTTTCTTT. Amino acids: CASSKDTNTEAFF.

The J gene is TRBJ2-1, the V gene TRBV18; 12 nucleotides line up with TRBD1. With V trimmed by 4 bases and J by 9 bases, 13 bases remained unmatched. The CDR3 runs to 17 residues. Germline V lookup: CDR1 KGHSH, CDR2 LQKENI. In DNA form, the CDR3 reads TGTGCCAGCTCACGACTCAACCGGGACAGGGGGCAGGTTGAGCAGTTCTTC. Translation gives CASSRLNRDRGQVEQFF.

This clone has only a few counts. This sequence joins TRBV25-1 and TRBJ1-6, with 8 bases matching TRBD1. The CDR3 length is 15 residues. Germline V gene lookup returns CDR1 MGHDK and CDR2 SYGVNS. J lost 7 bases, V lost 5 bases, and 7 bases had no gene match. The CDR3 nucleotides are TGTGCCAGCAGTAACGACAGGGGAGAAAATTCACCCCTCCACTTT. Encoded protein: CASSNDRGENSPLHF.

CDR3 sequence reads: CASSNSGDTYEQYF. As DNA, the CDR3 is TGTGCCAGTAGTAACTCAGGGGACACCTACGAGCAGTACTTC. V is TRBV19 and J is TRBJ2-7; perhaps TRBD1 as D (6 bases). Trimming left V 4 bases short and J 2 bases short, with 12 bases between. Per germline, CDR1 LNHDA and CDR2 SQIVND (reference sequence). This CDR3 is built from 14 residues.

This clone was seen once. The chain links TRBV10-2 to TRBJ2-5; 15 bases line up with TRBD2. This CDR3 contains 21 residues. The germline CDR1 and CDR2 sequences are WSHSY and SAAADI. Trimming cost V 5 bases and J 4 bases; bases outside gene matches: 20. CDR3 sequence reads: CASSPLPRTSGGAPPRETQYF. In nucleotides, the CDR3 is TGCGCCAGCAGTCCCCTCCCTAGGACTAGCGGGGGGGCCCCTCCCAGAGAGACCCAGTACTTC.

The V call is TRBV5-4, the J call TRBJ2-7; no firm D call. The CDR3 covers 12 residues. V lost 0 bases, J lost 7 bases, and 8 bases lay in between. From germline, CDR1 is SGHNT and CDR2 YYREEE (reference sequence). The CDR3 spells CASSLDGREQYV. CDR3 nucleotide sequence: TGTGCCAGCAGCTTGGACGGTCGGGAGCAGTACGTC.